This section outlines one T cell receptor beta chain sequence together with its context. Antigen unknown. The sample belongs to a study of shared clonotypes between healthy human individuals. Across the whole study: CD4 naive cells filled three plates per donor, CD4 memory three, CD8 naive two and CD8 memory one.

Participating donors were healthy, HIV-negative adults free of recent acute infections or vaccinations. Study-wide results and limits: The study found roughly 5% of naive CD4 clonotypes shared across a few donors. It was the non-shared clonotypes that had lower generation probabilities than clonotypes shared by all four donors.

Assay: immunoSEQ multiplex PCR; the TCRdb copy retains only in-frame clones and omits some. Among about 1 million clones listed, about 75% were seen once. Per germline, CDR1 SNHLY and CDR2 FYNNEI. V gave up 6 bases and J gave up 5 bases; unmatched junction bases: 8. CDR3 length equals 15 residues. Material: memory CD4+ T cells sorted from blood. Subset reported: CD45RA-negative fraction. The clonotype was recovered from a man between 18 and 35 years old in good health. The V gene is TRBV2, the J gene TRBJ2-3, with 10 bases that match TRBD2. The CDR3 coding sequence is TGTGCCAGCAGGATTCTAGCGGGAGTTAGAGATACGCAGTATTTT. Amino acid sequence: CASRILAGVRDTQYF.